The text below deals with one TCR beta chain. V dropped 1 base and J dropped 0 bases, with 9 bases sitting between them. The V gene's germline CDR1 is DFQATT and CDR2 SNEGSKA (reference sequence). The CDR3 runs 14 residues. TCRdb re-analysed the RT-PCR reads in MiXCR, keeping a single row per CDR3 protein. In the table there are hundreds of thousands of distinct CDR3 sequences, 12% to 15% of which are singletons. The chain recombines TRBV20-1 with TRBJ1-2; no clear D. This clonotype originated in a female donor in good health, serving as a healthy control. The sequenced material came from memory CD4+ T cells from blood. CDR3 DNA sequence: TGCAGTGCTAGAGGACGCCAAACTAACTATGGCTACACCTTC. Translation gives CSARGRQTNYGYTF.